A selection of T cell receptor beta chains follows, all from one sample in a study of CD8 T cells in Susac syndrome. One entry per CDR3 protein, called by TCRdb with MiXCR from the immunoSEQ multiplex PCR reads. The repertoire holds 85,000 to 95,000 distinct CDR3 sequences, with over 90% as singletons. The specimen was CD4+ T cells from PBMCs. The source of these receptors is a human donor with Susac syndrome. CDR3s include the opening cysteine and the closing phenylalanine or tryptophan. D genes are given only for firm matches. Clone size is given for some rows only: seen once, a few or many times, or a class if the clone is expanded.

j_gene	v_gene	abundance	d_gene	CDR3aa	CDR3nt
TRBJ1-6	TRBV5-4	-	-	CASSLDRLHSPLHF	TGTGCCAGCAGCTTGGACAGACTCCATTCACCCCTCCACTTT
TRBJ2-3	TRBV27	-	-	CASSNRGLVPTYF	TGTGCCAGCAGTAACCGAGGACTCGTACCCACGTATTTT
TRBJ1-4	TRBV5-6	-	-	CASSFLQSNEKLFF	TGTGCCAGCAGCTTTCTCCAATCTAATGAAAAACTGTTTTTT
TRBJ1-1	TRBV29-1	-	-	CSARGARTEAFF	TGCAGCGCCCGAGGGGCGAGGACTGAAGCTTTCTTT
TRBJ2-7	TRBV27	-	TRBD1	CASKRRDSSYEQYF	TGTGCCAGCAAACGACGGGACAGCTCCTACGAGCAGTACTTC
TRBJ1-5	TRBV12-3/TRBV12-4	-	TRBD1	CASSFKGWVRQGANQPQHF	TGTGCCAGCAGTTTCAAGGGTTGGGTGAGGCAGGGGGCCAATCAGCCCCAGCATTTT
TRBJ2-5	TRBV12-3/TRBV12-4	-	-	CASSLSGQRQTQYF	TGTGCCAGCAGTTTAAGCGGACAGAGACAGACCCAGTACTTC
TRBJ2-5	TRBV3-1	-	-	CASSQVKETQYF	TGTGCCAGCAGCCAGGTCAAAGAGACCCAGTACTTC
TRBJ2-3	TRBV3-1	once	-	CASSPSGGVTDTQYF	TGTGCCAGCAGCCCTTCTGGGGGCGTAACAGATACGCAGTATTTT
TRBJ2-3	TRBV27	-	TRBD1	CASSLTGLIDTQYF	TGTGCCAGCAGTTTGACAGGGCTGATAGATACGCAGTATTTT
TRBJ2-1	TRBV30	-	TRBD1	CAWSVRDRDGYSATWHRQFF	TGTGCCTGGAGTGTACGGGACAGGGATGGGTACTCTGCAACATGGCATAGGCAGTTCTTC
TRBJ2-5	TRBV5-1	once	TRBD1	CASSFTGEETQYF	TGCGCCAGCAGCTTTACAGGGGAAGAGACCCAGTACTTC
TRBJ2-2	TRBV3-1	-	-	CASSLNTGWTPGAGELFF	TGTGCCAGCAGCCTTAATACAGGTTGGACTCCGGGCGCCGGGGAGCTGTTTTTT
TRBJ2-3	TRBV7-2	once	TRBD2	CASSLERTSGGASDTQYF	TGTGCCAGCAGCTTAGAACGGACTAGCGGGGGAGCCTCCGATACGCAGTATTTT
TRBJ2-4	TRBV3-1	-	-	CASSPDRNLAKNIQYF	TGTGCCAGCAGCCCCGACCGAAACCTAGCCAAAAACATTCAGTACTTC
TRBJ1-2	TRBV29-1	once	-	CSVGSQDRYTF	TGCAGCGTTGGGTCTCAGGACCGCTACACCTTC
TRBJ1-2	TRBV9	-	TRBD1	CTSSPGDRVSYGYTF	TGTACCAGCAGCCCAGGGGACAGGGTGTCCTATGGCTACACCTTC
TRBJ2-1	TRBV6-1	once	TRBD2	CASSFGRGRTRSVGEQFF	TGTGCCAGCAGCTTTGGCAGAGGGAGGACTAGAAGCGTCGGTGAGCAGTTCTTC
TRBJ2-4	TRBV20-1	-	-	CSASVRNIQYF	TGCAGTGCTAGTGTAAGAAACATTCAGTACTTC
TRBJ1-5	TRBV12-3/TRBV12-4	-	-	CASSFDSINQPQHF	TGTGCCAGCAGTTTCGACAGTATCAATCAGCCCCAGCATTTT
TRBJ2-7	TRBV20-1	-	TRBD1	CSAKTGTVYEQYF	TGCAGTGCTAAAACCGGGACAGTCTACGAGCAGTACTTC
TRBJ2-3	TRBV6-5	-	-	CASSRQPKEGTQYF	TGTGCCAGCAGCCGACAGCCTAAGGAAGGTACGCAGTATTTT
TRBJ2-7	TRBV6-5	-	TRBD1	CASKVGTGVHYEQYF	TGTGCCAGCAAGGTCGGGACAGGGGTTCACTACGAGCAGTACTTC
TRBJ2-1	TRBV4-1	-	TRBD1	CASSILQGYEQFF	TGCGCCAGCAGTATCCTACAGGGGTATGAGCAGTTCTTC
TRBJ2-3	TRBV7-7	-	-	CASSSTEGTDTQYF	TGTGCTAGCAGCTCAACTGAAGGCACAGATACGCAGTATTTT
TRBJ2-1	TRBV7-8	-	-	CASSPTHEQFF	TGTGCCAGCAGCCCAACCCATGAGCAGTTCTTC
TRBJ1-4	TRBV9	-	-	CASSVVGGGEKLFF	TGTGCCAGCAGCGTAGTCGGGGGCGGTGAAAAACTGTTTTTT
TRBJ1-1	TRBV4-2	-	-	CASSQVRGWDTEAFF	TGTGCCAGCAGCCAAGTTAGAGGGTGGGACACTGAAGCTTTCTTT
TRBJ2-3	TRBV2	-	-	CASTPGGMGDTQYF	TGTGCCAGCACCCCAGGGGGGATGGGAGATACGCAGTATTTT
TRBJ2-1	TRBV20-1	-	TRBD2	CSAPQAGGPGNEQFF	TGCAGTGCTCCGCAAGCGGGGGGGCCGGGAAATGAGCAGTTCTTC
TRBJ1-1	TRBV29-1	-	-	CSATESLTEAFF	TGCAGCGCAACAGAATCTCTCACTGAAGCTTTCTTT
TRBJ2-7	TRBV27	once	-	CASSSDTYEQYF	TGTGCCAGCAGTTCGGACACTTACGAGCAGTACTTC
TRBJ2-3	TRBV29-1	-	TRBD2	CSAPGLAGGGTQYF	TGCAGCGCTCCCGGACTAGCGGGGGGCGGGACGCAGTATTTT
TRBJ2-5	TRBV20-1	-	TRBD1	CSEGDRTQETQYF	TGCAGTGAGGGGGACAGGACCCAAGAGACCCAGTACTTC
TRBJ2-7	TRBV21-1	-	-	CASSKGGGCYEQYF	TGTGCCAGCAGCAAGGGGGGGGGCTGCTACGAGCAGTACTTC
TRBJ1-1	TRBV18	-	-	CASSPGLDTEAFF	TGTGCCAGCTCACCGGGCTTGGACACTGAAGCTTTCTTT